This T cell receptor beta chain was recovered during a study of shared clonotypes between healthy human individuals (dated by TCRdb to the early 2020s). Background for the entire study: The cohort included three men and two women between 18 and 49 years of age. Between about 0.85 and 9.5 billion PBMCs per donor were obtained by leukapheresis. Different laboratories and diverse techniques were used to prepare libraries and sequence TCR repertoires, to increase sequencing depth and limit assay-specific biases. The study deeply sequenced blood TCR repertoires of several healthy adults to estimate repertoire size and the extent of clonotype sharing between individuals. For each donor, three plates each were used for CD4 naive and CD4 memory, two plates were used for CD8 naive, and one plate was used for CD8 memory. Beyond this particular receptor, the publication reports: Naive subsets generally had larger estimated clonotype richness than memory subsets. When a handful of donors were compared, the shared fraction of clonotypes was roughly 5% for naive CD4, 3.5% to 4% for naive CD8, 2.3% for memory CD4, and approximately 0.4% for memory CD8. Because the study included a small number of donors, the genetic and exposure-history diversity represented was limited. Even with the large sequencing depth, rarefaction of the sorted-subset datasets indicated that sequencing was incomplete. Pairwise subsampling indicated that sequencing depth was expected to affect the degree of clonotype sharing among donors. Compared with non-shared clonotypes, clonotypes shared by all four sorted-subset donors had higher generation probabilities. Only blood was sampled, and tissue TCR repertoires likely differ from those in blood.

The donors were healthy, HIV-negative adults who had no recently reported acute infections or vaccinations. Every donor was a Caucasian adult living in Nashville, Tennessee, USA. CD8 memory samples combined magnetically selected CD45RO+ cells with CCR7-negative CD45RA+ effector memory (TemRA) cells. Blood was collected by leukapheresis, and PBMCs were isolated by Ficoll-Histopaque density gradient centrifugation and then cryopreserved in liquid nitrogen vapor phase. Purity and quantity of every magnetically sorted T cell population were checked by analytical flow cytometry. From each sorted fraction, genomic DNA was isolated and quantified by UV absorbance on a Nanodrop 2000c. This clone showed up just a few times. Its cognate antigen has yet to be identified. Base quality data are lacking; no much larger clone is found one base away. TCR CDR3 regions were amplified from genomic DNA by multiplex PCR using the deep immunoSEQ assay. For each cell subset, the extracted genomic DNA was distributed evenly across all wells of several immunoSEQ 96-well plates, and each plate served as one replicate. For sorted subsets, each replicate PCR was loaded with roughly 200 ng genomic DNA, equivalent to about 30,000 T cell genomes. Purified libraries were measured with a Qubit 3.0 fluorometer, size-checked on a Bioanalyzer 2100, and measured again with the KAPA Library Quantification kit. Each immunoSEQ 96-well plate was sequenced on its own single-read 150-cycle Illumina NextSeq 550 flow cell. Per the authors' processing: Because the immunoSEQ output held only junctional sequences and lacked quality scores, the filtering could not match the filtering applied to full-length reads. To assign V/J genes and CDR3, sequences were annotated using PyIR, a Python wrapper for IgBLAST v1.9, with IMGT germline references. Any read was removed if the V/J assignment was weak (E-value above 1e-6), the CDR3 was missing, or the read contained stop codons, out-of-frame junctions, or ambiguous translated residues. A V3J clonotype was defined by an identical inferred V gene, J gene, and CDR3 amino acid sequence. Percentage overlap between repertoires was computed as shared unique clonotypes divided by the size of the smaller repertoire. Repertoire richness was assessed with RTK rarefaction, the Chao1 estimator, and Recon v2.1 estimates of unobserved clonotypes. Generation probabilities for all TCRbeta clonotypes obtained by the gDNA method from several donors were computed using OLGA. As stored in TCRdb, this immuneACCESS dataset retains in-frame rearrangements with V and J assigned. A fraction of the clones does not appear; measured against another copy, unresolved V genes explain less than half of the discrepancy, and the remainder lacks a known reason. V and J calls and clone size come straight from that table; D and trimming were deduced from the DNA. In all, the sample holds about 79,000 clones, and 60% to 70% of those were seen once. The ten largest clones take up under 65% of the sample.

Trimming removed 6 bases from V and 5 bases from J; the gene matches leave 15 bases unexplained. From the cysteine up to the phenylalanine, the CDR3 has a length of 17 residues. The only DNA kept is the CDR3, 51 bases in frame from the first base. The germline V gene sets CDR1 to SNHLY and CDR2 to FYNNEI. The material sequenced was memory CD8+ T cells sorted from blood. This specimen's cell subset or site label, interpreted: CD45RO+ cells pooled with CCR7-negative TemRA cells. This receptor was taken from a man aged 25 to 40 in good health. The chain is encoded by TRBV2 joined to TRBJ2-4, and 8 junctional nucleotides match TRBD1. CDR3 loop: CASSDWTGRSGENIQYF. The bases are TGTGCCAGCAGCGATTGGACAGGGAGGAGTGGGGAAAACATTCAGTACTTC.